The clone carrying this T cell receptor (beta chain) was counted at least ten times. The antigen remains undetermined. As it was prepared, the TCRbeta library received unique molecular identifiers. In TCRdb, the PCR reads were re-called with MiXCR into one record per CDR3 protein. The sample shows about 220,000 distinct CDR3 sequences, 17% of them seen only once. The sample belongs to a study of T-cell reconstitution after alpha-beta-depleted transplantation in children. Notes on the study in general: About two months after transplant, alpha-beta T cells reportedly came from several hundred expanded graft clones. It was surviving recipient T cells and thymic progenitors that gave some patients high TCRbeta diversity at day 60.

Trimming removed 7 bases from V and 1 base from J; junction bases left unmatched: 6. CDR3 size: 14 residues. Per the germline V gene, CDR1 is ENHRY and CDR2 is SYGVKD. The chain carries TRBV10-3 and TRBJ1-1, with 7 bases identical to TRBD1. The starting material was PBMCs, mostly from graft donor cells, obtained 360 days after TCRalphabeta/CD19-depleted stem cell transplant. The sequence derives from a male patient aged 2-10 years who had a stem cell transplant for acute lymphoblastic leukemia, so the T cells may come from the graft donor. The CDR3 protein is CAIKGARTNTEAFF. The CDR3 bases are TGTGCCATCAAGGGGGCTCGAACGAACACTGAAGCTTTCTTT.